These T cell receptor beta chains were read from a single sample in a study of blood T cells in healthy people across ages. TCRdb called the 5' RACE reads again in MiXCR, with one record for every CDR3 protein. Counted here are some 1,000,000 distinct CDR3 sequences, approximately 26% occurring once; the ten biggest clones make up 0.65% to 0.75%. This same sample was also part of a study on T cells of mothers and their children.

Sequencing was carried out using blood. The receptors were sampled from a girl aged 2 to 9 in good health. Each CDR3 is given with its conserved first and last residue. The order of the fields is V gene, J gene, D gene, CDR3 protein. D genes are given only for firm matches.

TRBV7-9	TRBJ2-1	-	CASSSSRGVNEQFF
TRBV5-1	TRBJ2-1	TRBD1	CASSWRTGNNEQFF
TRBV20-1	TRBJ2-5	TRBD1	CSAGTGGAETQYF
TRBV29-1	TRBJ2-1	-	CSVEGFESYNEQFF
TRBV20-1	TRBJ1-1	-	CSAYSSIEAFF
TRBV20-1	TRBJ1-1	-	CSAWTVEGNTEAFF
TRBV20-1	TRBJ2-5	TRBD1	CSATRRDRGQETQYF
TRBV4-1	TRBJ2-1	TRBD2	CASSQGGRTSPFGQFF
TRBV29-1	TRBJ2-5	-	CSVVDRSGVRETQYF
TRBV7-9	TRBJ1-5	-	CASSTERAPQQPQHF
TRBV20-1	TRBJ1-2	-	CSASGIWGYTF
TRBV15	TRBJ2-5	TRBD2	CATSRGEAGGETQYF
TRBV7-3	-	-	CASSLGARTYNEQFF
TRBV24-1	TRBJ2-1	TRBD1	CATSDSPGTGERNEQFF
TRBV27	TRBJ1-3	-	CASRKGYTIYF
TRBV7-9	TRBJ2-7	TRBD2	CASSPPTSGSYYEQYF
TRBV5-1	TRBJ2-5	-	CASSFSRIETQYF
TRBV9	TRBJ2-5	TRBD2	CASSGLAETQYF
TRBV5-1	TRBJ2-5	TRBD2	CASSPLAGIQETQYF
TRBV27	TRBJ2-3	-	CASSMGPGPTSTDTQYF
TRBV11-2	TRBJ2-3	TRBD1	CASSSGQPYEYF
TRBV11-2	TRBJ2-3	-	CASNKLTDTQYF
TRBV7-9	TRBJ1-1	-	CASRGGSNTEAFF
TRBV12-3/TRBV12-4	-	-	CASSLMPSNAQYF
TRBV6-6	TRBJ1-4	-	CASRGVGGNEKLFF
TRBV28	TRBJ2-5	TRBD2	CASRILAGDSKTQYF
TRBV7-6	TRBJ2-3	-	CASRDSYTDTQYF
TRBV9	TRBJ2-6	TRBD1	CASSDFAGTGGTGANVLTF
TRBV4-3	TRBJ2-1	-	CASSQDWLNNEQFF
TRBV2	-	TRBD1	CASSEWAGGNEQYF